The sequence of this T cell receptor beta chain was determined in a study of shared T cell receptors in the human thymus. Sequenced by immunoSEQ multiplex PCR; TCRdb stores in-frame clones only, minus some. This sample yields about 710,000 clones, of which more than 75% are seen a single time; about 0.0094% belongs to the top ten. The CDR3 contains 16 residues. Trimming took 6 bases from V and 1 from J; bases not matched to a gene: 7. CDR1 and CDR2 (germline): MNHEY, SMNVEV (reference sequence). The same data also went into a second study, on human thymus T cells.

The source material was thymocytes. The rearrangement joins TRBV27 to TRBJ1-1; 11 bases fit TRBD1. The sequence derives from a boy in the first two years of life with a congenital heart defect. The chain's CDR3 is CASSPGTGGANTEAFF. The CDR3 nucleotides are TGTGCCAGCAGCCCCGGGACAGGGGGTGCGAACACTGAAGCTTTCTTT.